The sequence of this TCR beta chain was determined in a study of T cell repertoires in cytomegalovirus infection. General study results and limits: The ex vivo response was dominated by HLA-C-restricted CMV-specific TCR beta clonotypes.

TCRdb redid the calling of the reads with MiXCR, one entry per CDR3 protein. The sample contains hundreds of thousands of distinct CDR3 sequences, approximately 32% of which appear only once. In regard to this clonotype: Its antigen is not identified.

This CDR3 contains 15 residues. The trim removed 7 bases at V and 2 bases at J, leaving 6 bases unmatched. Germline V CDR1 and CDR2: LNHDA, SQIVND (reference sequence). The source was cultured CD8+ T cells from PBMCs, collected from culture after CMV antigen stimulation. This chain joins TRBV19 and TRBJ2-7; 12 bases line up with TRBD1. This TCR was recovered from a human donor in good health (CMV status not recorded). Some clones in this sample may be carry-over from other donors' samples. The CDR3 spells CASKPGTGGAYEQYF. CDR3 coding DNA: TGTGCCAGTAAACCCGGGACAGGGGGCGCCTACGAGCAGTACTTC. The full variable domain, rest sourced from reference TRBV19 and TRBJ2-7, is DGGITQSPKYLFRKEGQNVTLSCEQNLNHDAMYWYRQDPGQGLRLIYYSQIVNDFQKGDIAEGYSVSREKKESFPLTVTSAQKNPTAFYLCASKPGTGGAYEQYFGPGTRLTVT.